Included here is one T cell receptor beta chain sequence, with context. Antigen unknown. Per the germline V gene, CDR1 is SGHNT and CDR2 is YYREEE (reference sequence). The CDR3 has 13 amino acids. Germline trimming cut 3 bases from V and 5 bases from J; bases unmatched to any gene: 3. PCR involved 60 Vbeta and 13 Jbeta primers. Sequencing used immunoSEQ multiplex PCR; TCRdb keeps in-frame clones, though not all of them. The sample has about 63,000 clones, roughly 73% seen once; the top ten hold under 30%. These data originate in a study of cytomegalovirus exposure and HLA in healthy donors. General observations from the study: Three chains tied to CMV proved CMV antigen-specific in vitro. In a later analysis, at a false discovery rate of 0.05, approximately 18,000 TCR beta sequences were associated with HLA alleles.

The clonotype comes from a woman between 35 and 50 years old in good health and CMV-seropositive. The sequencing input was PBMCs. The chain employs TRBV5-4 and TRBJ1-1; TRBD1 matches 8 bases. The CDR3 loop reads CASSYDRGTEAFF. The CDR3 bases are TGTGCCAGCAGCTATGACAGGGGTACTGAAGCTTTCTTT.